The clone carrying this TCR beta chain has more than one count but fewer than ten. Use of 60 Vbeta and 13 Jbeta primers characterized the PCR. Sequencing was performed with immunoSEQ multiplex PCR; in TCRdb, only in-frame clones are kept and a portion is missing. Of under 130,000 clones in the sample, 12% to 15% were seen once. CDR3 length: 16 residues. V dropped 5 bases and J dropped 2 bases, with 18 bases sitting between them. Germline CDR1 is SEHNR and CDR2 is FQNEAQ (reference sequence). This entry belongs to a study of cytomegalovirus exposure and HLA in healthy donors. This sequence joins TRBV7-9 and TRBJ1-2; D gene unclear. Sequencing used PBMCs. The sequence was obtained from a female donor in good health and CMV-seronegative. In DNA, the CDR3 is TGTGCCAGCAGCCTCGGTTCCCCCGTTAGCAACTATGGCTACACCTTC. Its translation: CASSLGSPVSNYGYTF.